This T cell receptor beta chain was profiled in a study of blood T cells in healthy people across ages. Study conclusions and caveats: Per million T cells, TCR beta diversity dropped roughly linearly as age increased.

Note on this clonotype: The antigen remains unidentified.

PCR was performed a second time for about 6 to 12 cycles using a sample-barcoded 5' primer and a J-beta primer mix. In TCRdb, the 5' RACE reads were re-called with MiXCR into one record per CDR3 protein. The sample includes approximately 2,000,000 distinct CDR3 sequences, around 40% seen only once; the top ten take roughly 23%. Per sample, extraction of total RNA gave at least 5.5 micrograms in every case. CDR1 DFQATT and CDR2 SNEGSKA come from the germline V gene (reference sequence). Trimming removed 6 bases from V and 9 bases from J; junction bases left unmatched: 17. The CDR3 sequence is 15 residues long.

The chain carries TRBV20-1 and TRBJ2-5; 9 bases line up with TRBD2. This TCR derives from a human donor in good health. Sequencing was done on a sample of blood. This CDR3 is CSADSASLAGRAQYF. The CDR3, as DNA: TGCAGTGCAGACTCGGCCAGCCTAGCGGGGAGGGCCCAGTACTTC.